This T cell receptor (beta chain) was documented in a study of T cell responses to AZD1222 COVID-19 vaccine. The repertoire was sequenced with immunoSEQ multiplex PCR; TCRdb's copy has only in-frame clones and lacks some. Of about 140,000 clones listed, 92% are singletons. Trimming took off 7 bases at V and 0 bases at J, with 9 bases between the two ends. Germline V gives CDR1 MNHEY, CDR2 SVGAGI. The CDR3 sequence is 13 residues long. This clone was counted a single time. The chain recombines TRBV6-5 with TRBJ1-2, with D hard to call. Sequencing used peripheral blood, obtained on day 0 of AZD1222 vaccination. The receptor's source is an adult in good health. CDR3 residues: CASTAAANYGYTF. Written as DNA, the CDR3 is TGTGCCAGCACGGCAGCTGCTAACTATGGCTACACCTTC.